The clone carrying this T cell receptor (beta chain) was seen ten or more times. Its antigen is currently unknown. This sample is drawn from a study of T cells in Graves' hyperthyroidism and ophthalmopathy. Findings of the study overall: Ophthalmopathy prediction by the model preceded onset by a median about 6 months. The blood repertoire included most of the expanded thyroid clonotypes above 0.001. Ophthalmopathy was distinguished from stable hyperthyroidism by 13 V-J signatures.

Isolation of PBMCs was performed on approximately 10 ml fresh peripheral blood. What was amplified from RNA transcripts were TCR beta CDR3 regions. The HTBI primer set drove a first-round RT-PCR of the TCR CDR3. TCRdb fed the multiplex PCR reads into MiXCR, producing one record per CDR3 protein. Of fewer than 850,000 distinct CDR3 sequences in the sample, roughly 17% were seen once. Germline CDR1 and CDR2: MNHNS and SASEGT. The length of the CDR3 is 14 residues. V lost 7 bases to trimming and J lost 2 bases, with 14 bases between them. This TCR came from a man aged 45 to 65 with Graves' hyperthyroidism. The rearrangement uses TRBV6-1 and TRBJ1-2; a weak D match, TRBD1 (5 bases). Sequences were obtained from blood. CDR3 sequence reads: CASTFGTGNYGYTF. For the CDR3, the DNA is TGTGCCAGCACTTTCGGGACGGGAAACTATGGCTACACCTTC.